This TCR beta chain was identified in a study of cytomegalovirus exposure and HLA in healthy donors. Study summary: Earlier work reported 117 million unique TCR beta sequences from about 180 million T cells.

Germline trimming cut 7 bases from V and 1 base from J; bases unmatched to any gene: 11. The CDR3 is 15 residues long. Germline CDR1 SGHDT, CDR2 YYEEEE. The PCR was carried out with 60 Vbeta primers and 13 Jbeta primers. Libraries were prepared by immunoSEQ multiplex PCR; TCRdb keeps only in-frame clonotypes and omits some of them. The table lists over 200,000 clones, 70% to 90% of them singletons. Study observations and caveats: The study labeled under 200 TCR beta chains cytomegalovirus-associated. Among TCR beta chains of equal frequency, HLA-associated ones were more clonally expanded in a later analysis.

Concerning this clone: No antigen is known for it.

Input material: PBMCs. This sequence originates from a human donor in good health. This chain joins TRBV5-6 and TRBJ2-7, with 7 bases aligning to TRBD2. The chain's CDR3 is CASAGVGETSYEQYF. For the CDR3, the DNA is TGTGCCAGCGCGGGGGTCGGGGAGACTTCCTACGAGCAGTACTTC.